This T cell receptor beta chain was recorded in a study of OX40 agonist ivuxolimab in advanced cancers. The length of the CDR3 is 13 residues. V was shortened by 5 bases and J by 3 bases, with 8 bases between the two germline ends. Per the germline V gene, CDR1 is MNHEY and CDR2 is SMNVEV (reference sequence). Concerning this clone itself: As yet, its antigen is unknown.

The data were produced by immunoSEQ multiplex PCR, yet TCRdb's version contains in-frame clones alone and is incomplete. The table includes about 25,000 clones, roughly 85% detected once. Overall study results and limits: CD8+ T cells (on average) carried more expanded clones than CD4+ T cells. Certain nonresponding patients likewise had low normalized T-cell clonal expansion.

V usage is TRBV27 and J usage is TRBJ1-5; D gene unclear. This specimen was CD4+ or CD8+ T cells sorted from blood, taken in a trial of the OX40 agonist ivuxolimab. This clonotype was obtained from an adult with an advanced solid tumor such as melanoma, head and neck, liver or kidney cancer. CDR3 nucleotides: TGTGCCAGCAGTCCGTCAGCCAATCAGCCCCAGCATTTT. Its translation: CASSPSANQPQHF.